A selection of T cell receptor beta chains follows, all from one sample in a study of T cell repertoires in cytomegalovirus infection. TCRdb re-derived calls from the reads in MiXCR, one entry per CDR3 protein. Of around 740,000 distinct CDR3 sequences in the sample, 35% to 40% are singletons; the top ten hold roughly 2.8%. The sequencing sample was made of PBMCs. All receptors derive from a human donor in good health (CMV status not recorded). Some clones in this sample may be carry-over from other donors' samples. The CDR3 runs from the conserved cysteine through the conserved F or W. The D gene is left open where the match is weak. Only part of the rows carry a size: once, few, many, or a class if the clone is expanded.

d_call j_call clone_size v_call cdr3_aa cdr3_nt
- TRBJ2-5 - TRBV20-1 CSARAEAETQYF TGCAGTGCTAGAGCGGAGGCGGAGACCCAGTACTTC
- TRBJ2-2 - TRBV2 CASSEPGGPYTGELFF TGTGCCAGCAGTGAACCGGGTGGCCCGTACACCGGGGAGCTGTTTTTT
- TRBJ1-2 many TRBV28 CASSLLHGGGYTF TGTGCCAGCAGTTTGTTGCACGGGGGTGGCTACACCTTC
- TRBJ2-2 - TRBV5-1 CASSKENTGELFF TGCGCCAGCAGCAAAGAAAACACCGGGGAGCTGTTTTTT
TRBD2 TRBJ2-1 once TRBV28 CASRGTSGRAAYNGQFF TGTGCCAGCAGAGGGACTAGCGGGAGGGCCGCCTACAATGGGCAGTTCTTC
TRBD1 TRBJ2-5 - TRBV25-1 CASRGQGQETQYF TGTGCCAGCAGAGGACAGGGCCAAGAGACCCAGTACTTC
TRBD1 TRBJ1-5 few TRBV29-1 CSVQTGTGNQPQHF TGCAGCGTTCAAACCGGGACAGGCAATCAGCCCCAGCATTTT
- TRBJ1-1 - TRBV7-8 CASSSRITNTEAFF TGTGCCAGCAGCTCCAGGATAACGAACACTGAAGCTTTCTTT
TRBD1 TRBJ1-1 few TRBV7-8 CASSFDPRGGTEAFF TGTGCCAGCAGCTTCGACCCCAGGGGGGGCACTGAAGCTTTCTTT
- TRBJ1-1 - TRBV12-3/TRBV12-4 CASSPSRGLNTEAFF TGTGCCAGCAGTCCCTCTCGGGGGTTGAACACTGAAGCTTTCTTT
- TRBJ2-3 once TRBV20-1 CSARDQGSNTDTQYF TGCAGTGCTAGGGACCAGGGGTCAAACACAGATACGCAGTATTTT